Listed below are T cell receptor beta chains from one sample, sequenced in a study of blood T cells in healthy people across ages. MiXCR, run by TCRdb on the 5' RACE reads, gives a single entry per CDR3 protein. Among 2 million or so distinct CDR3 sequences listed, around half were seen once. Material: blood. The receptors derive from a woman in her forties in good health. CDR3s include the opening cysteine and the closing phenylalanine or tryptophan. A D gene is named only where the DNA matches it firmly. Only part of the rows carry a size: once, few, many, or a class if the clone is expanded.

TRBV7-6	NA	TRBJ1-6	TRBD1	TGTGCCAGCAGCTCCGAGACAGGGGGCCTTTCACCCCTCCACTTT	CASSSETGGLSPLHF
TRBV25-1	NA	TRBJ1-2	TRBD1	TGTGCCAGCAGCGGCCTCCGGGACAGGACCCAATATGGCTACACCTTC	CASSGLRDRTQYGYTF
TRBV6-1	NA	TRBJ2-1	NA	TGTGCCAGCAGTGAAGTGGCTCGCTCCTACAATGAGCAGTTCTTC	CASSEVARSYNEQFF
TRBV11-2	NA	TRBJ2-3	TRBD2	TGTGCCAGCAGCCTAATAGGGAGGGACCACACAGATACGCAGTATTTT	CASSLIGRDHTDTQYF
TRBV6-1	NA	TRBJ2-5	TRBD2	TGTGCCAGCAGGACTAGCGGGGGGGCCGCAGAGACCCAGTACTTC	CASRTSGGAAETQYF
TRBV12-3/TRBV12-4	NA	TRBJ2-5	NA	TGTGCCAGCAGTTTAGGTGGGCTCTTGGTGGAGACCCAGTACTTC	CASSLGGLLVETQYF
TRBV4-3	few	TRBJ2-3	NA	TGCGCCAGCAGCCAAGAGGCCCGCACAGATACGCAGTATTTT	CASSQEARTDTQYF
TRBV20-1	NA	TRBJ1-6	TRBD1	TGCAGTGCACCAATACCCGGGACAGGGGACTCACCCCTCCACTTT	CSAPIPGTGDSPLHF
TRBV11-2	many	TRBJ1-4	NA	TGTGCCAGCAGCCTCGAGTTTACAGGAGAAAAACTGTTTTTT	CASSLEFTGEKLFF
TRBV7-3	few	TRBJ2-3	TRBD1	TGTGCCAGCAGCCAAACAGGGGGCGGAGAGGCGCAGTATTTT	CASSQTGGGEAQYF
TRBV2	NA	TRBJ1-2	NA	TGTGCCAGCAGTGTGGCCGACCGGAACTATGGCTACACCTTC	CASSVADRNYGYTF
TRBV7-9	few	TRBJ1-2	NA	TGTGCCAGCAGCCAGGGAGTAAATGGCTACACCTTC	CASSQGVNGYTF
TRBV27	NA	TRBJ1-5	NA	TGTGCCAGCCGGACGGATTATAGCAATCAGCCCCAGCATTTT	CASRTDYSNQPQHF
TRBV21-1	NA	TRBJ1-2	NA	TGTGCCAGCAGCCCTCGAAAGTACCCTTTGGACAGCGTGGGGGGCTACACCTTC	CASSPRKYPLDSVGGYTF
TRBV13	few	TRBJ2-1	TRBD1	TGTGCCAGCAGCCCATCCCCGGGACAGCTGAATGAGCAGTTCTTC	CASSPSPGQLNEQFF
TRBV4-1	NA	TRBJ2-7	NA	TGCGCCAGCAGCCCTGGTCGCAGCAACATCTACGAGCAGTACTTC	CASSPGRSNIYEQYF
TRBV20-1	NA	TRBJ2-5	NA	TGCAGTGCTAGAGGGGGGTCCCAGTACTTC	CSARGGSQYF
TRBV6-2/TRBV6-3	few	TRBJ2-3	NA	TGTGCCAGCACCCCACGGACTACAGATACGCAGTATTTT	CASTPRTTDTQYF
TRBV29-1	NA	TRBJ2-5	NA	TGCAGCGTTGAAGACAACCGAGTTGGGACCCAGTACTTC	CSVEDNRVGTQYF
TRBV9	NA	TRBJ2-3	NA	TGTGCCAGCAGCGCCAGGGGTGGGGGGACAGATACGCAGTATTTT	CASSARGGGTDTQYF
TRBV20-1	NA	TRBJ1-4	NA	TGCAGTGCTAGAGATCTCGGAGACAGACTGTTTTTT	CSARDLGDRLFF
TRBV10-3	NA	TRBJ2-5	NA	TGTGCCATCAGTGAAGGCACCCAGCAAGAGACCCAGTACTTC	CAISEGTQQETQYF
TRBV7-2	NA	TRBJ2-2	NA	TGTGCCAGCAGCCGGACAGCCACCGGGGAGCTGTTTTTT	CASSRTATGELFF
TRBV2	NA	TRBJ2-5	TRBD2	TGTGCCAGCAGTGTAGGGCTAGCGGGGATAGCCCAGTACTTC	CASSVGLAGIAQYF
TRBV6-2/TRBV6-3	few	TRBJ2-1	TRBD2	TGTGCCAGCAGTCCCCTTAGCGGGGGGGCGGACAATGAGCAGTTCTTC	CASSPLSGGADNEQFF
TRBV4-2	NA	TRBJ2-4	NA	TGTGCCAGCAGCCAAGATGATATGGGTAGACTAAAAAACATTCAGTACTTC	CASSQDDMGRLKNIQYF
TRBV4-1	NA	TRBJ1-2	NA	TGCGCCAGCAGCCACGTTTTCCAAAGAACAGGAGTCCCTTATGGCTACACCTTC	CASSHVFQRTGVPYGYTF
TRBV7-2	NA	TRBJ1-2	TRBD1	TGTGCCAGCAGCCCGGCGGGACAGGGGGCTTATGGCTACACCTTC	CASSPAGQGAYGYTF
TRBV5-1	NA	TRBJ2-1	NA	TGCGCCAGCAGCTGGGAGGGACAGAGACACAATGAGCAGTTCTTC	CASSWEGQRHNEQFF
TRBV28	few	TRBJ2-5	TRBD2	TGTGCCAGCAGCGGACTAGGAAACGAGGAGACCCAGTACTTC	CASSGLGNEETQYF
TRBV12-3/TRBV12-4	NA	TRBJ1-5	TRBD1	TGTGCCAGCAGCCCAGAGACAGGGGGCAATCAACCCCAGCATTTT	CASSPETGGNQPQHF
TRBV6-6	NA	TRBJ1-2	NA	TGTGCCAGCAGTGCGGGGACACGTTATGGCTACACCTTC	CASSAGTRYGYTF
TRBV12-3/TRBV12-4	few	TRBJ2-1	TRBD1	TGTGCCAGCAGTAGGGGACAGGGGGCCTACGAGCAGTTCTTC	CASSRGQGAYEQFF
TRBV7-2	NA	TRBJ2-4	NA	TGTGCCAGCAGCTTAGAGGGCGATGGGCTAGCCAAAGACATTCAGTACTTC	CASSLEGDGLAKDIQYF
TRBV11-1	NA	TRBJ2-1	TRBD2	TGTGCCAGCAGCTTACTATTTGGGCTAGCGGGGGGTAACAGCTCCTACAATGAGCAGTTCTTC	CASSLLFGLAGGNSSYNEQFF
TRBV6-2/TRBV6-3	NA	TRBJ2-5	TRBD1	TGTGCCAGCAGTTATGGACAGGGGTACAATGAGCAGTACTTC	CASSYGQGYNEQYF
TRBV4-1	NA	TRBJ2-3	TRBD2	TGCGCCAGCAGCCAAGCAAGCGGGGGGCGGTACACAGATACGCAGTATTTT	CASSQASGGRYTDTQYF
TRBV29-1	few	TRBJ2-4	NA	TGCAGCGTCGCGAGCGGCCTAGCCAAAAACATTCAGTACTTC	CSVASGLAKNIQYF